The 12 T cell receptor beta chains given below trace back to one sample, sequenced in a study of blood T cell repertoires in COVID-19. Repertoires were generated with immunoSEQ multiplex PCR, while TCRdb's copy carries only in-frame clones and drops some. Of more than 100,000 clones listed, approximately 88% were seen once; the top ten hold around 13%. Sequencing was performed on peripheral blood. The receptor set was obtained from a woman aged 25 to 39 who had recovered from COVID-19.

The chain uses TRBV2 and TRBJ1-6, with D unclear. Germline lookup yields CDR1 SNHLY and CDR2 FYNNEI. CDR3 size: 14 residues. V gave up 8 bases and J gave up 0 bases, with 8 bases separating them. The CDR3 coding sequence is TGTGCCAGCGGTACGAGCTCCTATAATTCACCCCTCCACTTT. Its translation is CASGTSSYNSPLHF.

The gene calls are TRBV7-8 and TRBJ1-1; D is perhaps TRBD1 (5 bases). V was trimmed by 5 bases and J by 0 bases, leaving 19 bases between them. The CDR3 has 17 amino acids. CDR1 is SGHVS and CDR2 is FQNEAQ in the germline V gene. DNA for the CDR3: TGTGCCAGCAGCGTCAATCCAGGGCAGAAGATGAACACTGAAGCTTTCTTT. Protein sequence: CASSVNPGQKMNTEAFF. The variable domain in full, with the rest retrieved from reference TRBV7-8 and TRBJ1-1, is GAGVSQSPRYKVAKRGQDVALRCDPISGHVSLFWYQQALGQGPEFLTYFQNEAQLDKSGLPSDRFFAERPEGSVSTLKIQRTQQEDSAVYLCASSVNPGQKMNTEAFFGQGTRLTVV.

The chain links TRBV12-3 or TRBV12-4 to TRBJ2-5, with 7 bases identical to TRBD2. J was trimmed by 5 bases and V by 6 bases; bases with no gene match: 6. The CDR3 spans 13 residues. The DNA for the CDR3 is TGTGCCAGCAGCCTAGGGCGGGGGGAGACCCAGTACTTC. Encoded protein: CASSLGRGETQYF.

V and J are TRBV3-1 (or the pseudogene TRBV3-2) and TRBJ1-2, with 9 bases that match TRBD1. Germline lookup yields CDR1 LGHDT and CDR2 YNNKEL (reference sequence). The trim removed 4 bases at V and 9 bases at J, leaving 6 bases unmatched. The CDR3 covers 13 residues. DNA of the CDR3: TGTGCCAGCAGCCCGACGACAGGGGGTAGCTACACCTTC. It yields the protein CASSPTTGGSYTF.

The chain joins TRBV7-8 to TRBJ2-3, with 14 positions matching TRBD2. J was trimmed by 1 base and V by 5 bases; bases with no gene match: 8. The CDR3 runs to 18 residues. Germline V lookup: CDR1 SGHVS, CDR2 FQNEAQ. CDR3 nucleotide sequence: TGTGCCAGCAGCCGGGGACTAGCGGGAGTAAAGGGCACAGATACGCAGTATTTT. Its protein is CASSRGLAGVKGTDTQYF. The variable domain in full, with the rest retrieved from reference TRBV7-8 and TRBJ2-3, is GAGVSQSPRYKVAKRGQDVALRCDPISGHVSLFWYQQALGQGPEFLTYFQNEAQLDKSGLPSDRFFAERPEGSVSTLKIQRTQQEDSAVYLCASSRGLAGVKGTDTQYFGPGTRLTVL.

The chain is built from TRBV6-2 or TRBV6-3 and TRBJ1-5; 9 bases agree with TRBD1. The junction had 5 bases not matched to a gene; V was cut back by 5 bases and J by 9 bases. In germline, CDR1 is MNHEY, CDR2 SVGEGT. This CDR3 has 13 amino acids. The CDR3 loop reads CASSTGGWRPQHF. The CDR3 bases are TGTGCCAGCAGTACAGGGGGCTGGAGGCCCCAGCATTTT.

The chain links TRBV23-1 to TRBJ1-5; D remains unclear. TRBV23-1 is given ORF status, its function remaining uncertain. The V gene lost 0 bases and the J gene lost 9 bases, with 21 bases spanning the gap. The CDR3 has 17 residues. CDR3 loop: CASSQSARPTTIRPQHF. The DNA for the CDR3 is TGCGCCAGCAGTCAATCGGCTAGACCTACCACAATCCGGCCCCAGCATTTT.

The rearrangement joins TRBV2 to TRBJ2-5, with 15 bases that match TRBD2. Trimming cost V 4 bases and J 3 bases; bases outside gene matches: 3. The germline V gene has CDR1 SNHLY and CDR2 FYNNEI. This CDR3 has 16 residues. CDR3 coding DNA: TGTGCCAGCAGTGGCGGACTAGCGGGAGGGGAAGAGACCCAGTACTTC. Its protein product is CASSGGLAGGEETQYF.

The V gene is TRBV5-1, the J gene TRBJ1-4; D gene ambiguous. In germline, CDR1 is SGHRS, CDR2 YFSETQ. The germline V and J ends were trimmed by 0 bases and 3 bases, with 9 bases remaining between them. CDR3 length equals 15 residues. In DNA form, the CDR3 reads TGCGCCAGCAGCTTGGGAGGGAAGGCTAATGAAAAACTGTTTTTT. As protein: CASSLGGKANEKLFF.

The genes are TRBV13 and TRBJ1-2; D gene unclear. The CDR3 covers 13 residues. From germline, CDR1 is PRHDT and CDR2 FYEKMQ (reference sequence). Trimming removed 5 bases at V and 2 bases at J, with 9 bases between. The CDR3: CASSVHANYGYTF. The CDR3 region has the DNA TGTGCCAGCAGCGTACACGCCAACTATGGCTACACCTTC.

The DNA for the CDR3 is TGTGCCAGTAGTATAACCGACACCCTCATCCAAGAGACCCAGTACTTC. Protein sequence: CASSITDTLIQETQYF. V is TRBV19 and J is TRBJ2-5; no firm D call. CDR1 is LNHDA and CDR2 is SQIVND in the germline V gene (reference sequence). The CDR3 is 16 amino acids. Between the trimmed V and J ends, which lost 2 bases and 1 base, there was a span of 14 bases.

The rearrangement uses TRBV24-1 and TRBJ1-5, with a weak D call TRBD1 (6 bases). Germline loops: CDR1 KGHDR, CDR2 SFDVKD. Trimming shortened V by 7 bases and J by 2 bases, and 26 bases separated the two germline ends. The CDR3 has 19 residues. CDR3 sequence: CATSKQGFPLLGGNQPQHF. The CDR3 nucleotides read TGTGCCACCAGCAAACAGGGATTTCCCCTATTAGGGGGCAATCAGCCCCAGCATTTT.